Shown below are 32 T cell receptor beta chains from a single sample sequenced in a study of beta chain features in type 1 diabetes. Study-wide results and limits: Shorter TCRB CDR3s, moderately but significantly so, were found in Type 1 diabetes patients in all four CD4+ subsets.

Antigen specificity for these receptors is unknown. The entirety of the isolated RNA underwent reverse transcription, so expressed TCRB transcripts were sequenced. Method: immunoSEQ multiplex PCR; TCRdb's copy keeps in-frame clones and lacks some. Of about 250,000 clones listed, roughly a tenth are singletons. The material sequenced was naive CD4+ T cells from blood. Every receptor here comes from a man aged 25-40 years with type 1 diabetes.

This chain joins TRBV6-1 and TRBJ2-1, with 11 positions matching TRBD1. This CDR3 spans 16 amino acids. J lost 9 bases, V lost 3 bases, and 10 bases had no gene match. In germline, CDR1 is MNHNS, CDR2 SASEGT. CDR3 protein: CASSDHRDRGKGEQFF. The CDR3 coding sequence is TGTGCCAGCAGTGACCACCGGGACAGGGGGAAGGGTGAGCAGTTCTTC.

In this sample, this clone turned up a few times. CDR3: CATSRDRGPTNEQFF. The CDR3, as DNA: TGTGCCACCAGCAGAGACAGGGGGCCTACGAATGAGCAGTTCTTC. The chain couples TRBV15 to TRBJ2-1, with 8 bases identical to TRBD1. There are 15 residues in the CDR3. With V trimmed by 0 bases and J by 7 bases, 5 bases remained unmatched. Germline CDR1 LNHNV, CDR2 YYDKDF (reference sequence).

The chain recombines TRBV20-1 with TRBJ1-2; D unclear. This CDR3 has 11 amino acids. The germline V gene encodes CDR1 DFQATT and CDR2 SNEGSKA (reference sequence). V lost 4 bases to trimming and J lost 2 bases, with 5 bases between them. The CDR3 DNA reads TGCAGTGCTAACGGGAACTATGGCTACACCTTC. This encodes CSANGNYGYTF.

This chain links TRBV28 with TRBJ1-5; D might be TRBD1 (5 bases). Looked up from germline, CDR1 is MDHEN and CDR2 is SYDVKM. Between the trimmed V and J ends, which lost 5 bases and 7 bases, there was a span of 9 bases. CDR3 length: 12 residues. This CDR3 reads CASSVGGQPQHF. CDR3 DNA sequence: TGTGCCAGCAGTGTGGGGGGACAGCCCCAGCATTTT.

V is TRBV7-3 and J is TRBJ2-1; TRBD2 is a possible D gene (5 bases). Germline V gives CDR1 SGHTA, CDR2 FQGTGA. Trimming pared 5 bases from V and 2 bases from J, leaving 13 bases between. This CDR3 spans 15 amino acids. DNA for the CDR3: TGTGCCAGCAGCCCCCCAGGCGGGCCCTACAATGAGCAGTTCTTC. It specifies CASSPPGGPYNEQFF. Full variable domain (remainder filled in from reference TRBV7-3 and TRBJ2-1): GAGVSQTPSNKVTEKGKYVELRCDPISGHTALYWYRQSLGQGPEFLIYFQGTGAADDSGLPNDRFFAVRPEGSVSTLKIQRTERGDSAVYLCASSPPGGPYNEQFFGPGTRLTVL.

The chain couples TRBV5-4 to TRBJ2-5; 9 bases map to TRBD2. From germline, CDR1 is SGHNT and CDR2 YYREEE (reference sequence). J lost 5 bases, V lost 2 bases, and 10 bases had no gene match. This CDR3 has 16 residues. This chain's CDR3 is CASSLTRGGVYETQYF. CDR3 in DNA: TGTGCCAGCAGCTTAACTCGCGGGGGGGTTTATGAGACCCAGTACTTC.

The chain couples TRBV2 to TRBJ2-3; D is ambiguous. Between the trimmed V and J ends, which lost 2 bases and 2 bases, there was a span of 11 bases. Germline V gene lookup returns CDR1 SNHLY and CDR2 FYNNEI. The CDR3 loop spans 15 amino acids. Here the CDR3 reads CASSEYESPTDTQYF. The CDR3 nucleotides are TGTGCCAGCAGTGAATATGAGTCCCCCACAGATACGCAGTATTTT.

The chain carries TRBV6-1 and TRBJ2-3; TRBD2 is a possible D gene (6 bases). Germline-derived CDR1 and CDR2 are MNHNS and SASEGT. The germline V and J ends were trimmed by 7 bases and 5 bases, with 16 bases remaining between them. There are 14 residues in the CDR3. The CDR3 protein is CASTERTRGDTQYF. In DNA form, the CDR3 reads TGTGCCAGCACCGAAAGGACGCGGGGAGATACGCAGTATTTT.

In its sample, this clone was seen a few times. This chain uses TRBV6-5 with TRBJ2-2; 7 bases are a match to TRBD1. Germline V gene data show CDR1 as MNHEY and CDR2 as SVGAGI. The length of the CDR3 is 15 residues. V lost 5 bases and J lost 4; bases outside the gene matches: 7. CDR3 protein: CASSRDRAFTGELFF. The CDR3 DNA is TGTGCCAGCAGTAGGGACAGAGCGTTCACCGGGGAGCTGTTTTTT.

The chain couples TRBV7-2 to TRBJ2-3; TRBD2 might be the D (5 bases). Between the trimmed V and J ends, which lost 5 bases and 4 bases, there was a span of 13 bases. This CDR3 comprises 14 residues. Germline loops: CDR1 SGHTA, CDR2 FQGNSA. CDR3 coding DNA: TGTGCCAGCAGCCAAACTAGGTTAGCAGATACGCAGTATTTT. It specifies CASSQTRLADTQYF.

This chain links TRBV2 with TRBJ2-7, with unresolved D. The ends were cut back, 8 bases at V and 0 bases at J, with 8 bases in the middle. This CDR3 is built from 12 residues. Germline CDR1 and CDR2: SNHLY and FYNNEI. The CDR3 is CASVVSSYEQYF. The CDR3 bases are TGTGCCAGCGTCGTCAGCTCCTACGAGCAGTACTTC.

The chain joins TRBV11-2 to TRBJ2-6; D is possibly TRBD1 (6 bases). The CDR3 runs to 16 residues. Deletions cut 2 bases from V and 0 bases from J, with 8 bases between. The germline V gene encodes CDR1 SGHAT and CDR2 FQNNGV. The CDR3 region is CASSLNRVSGANVLTF. As DNA, the CDR3 is TGTGCCAGCAGCTTAAACAGGGTCTCTGGGGCCAACGTCCTGACTTTC.

This sequence joins TRBV4-2 and TRBJ2-7; 10 bases agree with TRBD1. There are 16 residues in the CDR3. CDR1 and CDR2 (germline): LGHNA, YNFKEQ. With V trimmed by 4 bases and J by 2 bases, 8 bases remained unmatched. The CDR3 region has the DNA TGTGCCAGCAGCCCCCTATCAGGACAGGGGGCCTACGAGCAGTACTTC. Its translation is CASSPLSGQGAYEQYF.

The chain couples TRBV4-3 to TRBJ1-3; D ambiguous. V was cut by 1 base and J by 4 bases, with 8 bases left in between. The CDR3 extends over 14 amino acids. From germline, CDR1 is LGHNA and CDR2 YSLEER. CDR3 nucleotides: TGCGCCAGCAGCCAAGGAGATCTCGGAAACACCATATATTTT. Translation gives CASSQGDLGNTIYF.

This clone was found a few times. The chain uses TRBV7-9 and TRBJ1-1; tentative D call: TRBD1 (6 bases). Trimming stripped 1 base from V and 0 bases from J, with 9 bases between. The CDR3 has 15 residues. Germline V gives CDR1 SEHNR, CDR2 FQNEAQ (reference sequence). The chain's CDR3 is CASSLEGVLNTEAFF. CDR3 coding DNA: TGTGCCAGCAGCTTAGAGGGGGTCTTGAACACTGAAGCTTTCTTT.

The CDR3 protein is CASRAGSSGANVLTF. The CDR3 DNA follows: TGTGCCAGCAGGGCGGGAAGCTCTGGGGCCAACGTCCTGACTTTC. The J gene is TRBJ2-6, the V gene TRBV28; possible D gene TRBD2, 6 bases. This CDR3 region has 15 residues. Trimming left V 6 bases short and J 0 bases short, with 9 bases between. Germline V gene lookup returns CDR1 MDHEN and CDR2 SYDVKM.

The chain joins TRBV29-1 to TRBJ1-5; tentative D call: TRBD1 (6 bases). The CDR3 consists of 14 residues. Germline V lookup: CDR1 SQVTM, CDR2 ANQGSEA. Deletions cut 4 bases from V and 5 bases from J, with 15 bases between. The CDR3 DNA is TGCAGCGTTGCGTATGGGGGCCCCGATCAGCCCCAGCATTTT. Residues: CSVAYGGPDQPQHF.

Turning to this clone: The sample contains more than one DNA sequence encoding this CDR3. This chain joins TRBV5-1 and TRBJ2-5, with D tentatively TRBD2 (6 bases). The CDR3 totals 13 residues. From germline, CDR1 is SGHRS and CDR2 YFSETQ. V lost 6 bases to trimming and J lost 1 base, with 10 bases between them. CDR3 sequence: CASTRDSQETQYF. The CDR3 DNA sequence: TGCGCCAGCACCCGGGACTCCCAAGAGACCCAGTACTTC.

CDR3 protein: CASSLAGRETQYF. The DNA for the CDR3 is TGTGCCAGCAGCTTAGCAGGGCGGGAGACCCAGTACTTC. The rearrangement links TRBV7-3 to TRBJ2-5; D is perhaps TRBD1 (5 bases). The germline V gene has CDR1 SGHTA and CDR2 FQGTGA. V lost 2 bases and J lost 5, with 9 bases in between. This CDR3 has 13 amino acids.

The chain has TRBV5-1 and TRBJ2-2; no clear D gene. Germline loops: CDR1 SGHRS, CDR2 YFSETQ. Trimming removed 0 bases from V and 6 bases from J, with 6 bases in between. This CDR3 has 13 residues. The CDR3 spells CASSLADSGELFF. DNA for the CDR3: TGCGCCAGCAGCTTGGCCGACTCCGGGGAGCTGTTTTTT. Together with reference TRBV5-1 and TRBJ2-2, the CDR3 gives the full variable domain: KAGVTQTPRYLIKTRGQQVTLSCSPISGHRSVSWYQQTPGQGLQFLFEYFSETQRNKGNFPGRFSGRQFSNSRSEMNVSTLELGDSALYLCASSLADSGELFFGEGSRLTVL.

The chain carries TRBV7-2 and TRBJ2-5; 7 nucleotides match TRBD2. Germline trimming cut 1 base from V and 5 bases from J; bases unmatched to any gene: 4. Germline lookup yields CDR1 SGHTA and CDR2 FQGNSA. This CDR3 has 14 residues. The CDR3 loop is CASSLGWGGETQYF. The DNA of the CDR3 is TGTGCCAGCAGCTTAGGTTGGGGAGGGGAGACCCAGTACTTC.

The chain links TRBV10-3 to TRBJ2-3, with 7 bases that match TRBD2. CDR1 is ENHRY, CDR2 SYGVKD, per germline. Germline trimming cut 4 bases from V and 6 bases from J; bases unmatched to any gene: 4. The CDR3 sequence is 13 residues long. The CDR3 sequence: CAISASGSDTQYF. In DNA form, the CDR3 reads TGTGCCATCAGTGCTAGCGGTTCGGATACGCAGTATTTT.

This clone was counted a few times. The rearrangement joins TRBV28 to TRBJ1-1; the D gene is possibly TRBD1 (5 bases). Per germline, CDR1 MDHEN and CDR2 SYDVKM. V gave up 2 bases and J gave up 0 bases, with 10 bases separating them. The CDR3 runs to 15 residues. The CDR3 nucleotides read TGTGCCAGCAGTTTACCTATCAGGGTGAACACTGAAGCTTTCTTT. Its translation: CASSLPIRVNTEAFF.

This clone was counted between two and nine times. The chain combines TRBV7-9 with TRBJ2-2; TRBD2 agrees at 9 bases. V was clipped by 5 bases and J by 1 base; unmatched bases: 2. CDR1 SEHNR and CDR2 FQNEAQ come from the germline V gene (reference sequence). The CDR3 runs 15 residues. CDR3 protein: CASSALAGNTGELFF. The DNA for the CDR3 is TGTGCCAGCAGCGCACTAGCGGGGAACACCGGGGAGCTGTTTTTT.

V and J are TRBV18 and TRBJ2-3, with a tentative D call TRBD1 (7 bases). CDR3 length: 15 residues. Germline V lookup: CDR1 KGHSH, CDR2 LQKENI. Trimming left V 10 bases short and J 0 bases short, with 17 bases between. In DNA, the CDR3 is TGTGCCACCAAGGTACAGGGGACTAGCACAGATACGCAGTATTTT. It translates to CATKVQGTSTDTQYF.

This clone was found a few times. The V call is TRBV19, the J call TRBJ1-6; a weak D match, TRBD1 (5 bases). Deletions cut 11 bases from V and 7 bases from J, with 12 bases between. The CDR3 runs 12 residues. Germline V lookup: CDR1 LNHDA, CDR2 SQIVND (reference sequence). CDR3 DNA: TGTGCCTGCGGGGCAGGGAATTCACCCCTCCACTTT. It translates to CACGAGNSPLHF.

The chain couples TRBV5-4 to TRBJ2-6; D remains unclear. This CDR3 region has 16 residues. The ends were cut back, 0 bases at V and 0 bases at J, with 7 bases in the middle. Germline CDR1 is SGHNT and CDR2 is YYREEE (reference sequence). CDR3 region: CASSLDIISGANVLTF. DNA for the CDR3: TGTGCCAGCAGCTTGGACATTATCTCTGGGGCCAACGTCCTGACTTTC.

This clone was picked up a small number of times. V is TRBV5-1 and J is TRBJ2-6; the D gene is possibly TRBD1 (5 bases). Germline CDR1 SGHRS, CDR2 YFSETQ. V was clipped by 2 bases and J by 0 bases, with 15 bases between them. This CDR3 is 18 amino acids long. CDR3 residues: CASSFYDSDSSGANVLTF. The CDR3 coding sequence is TGCGCCAGCAGCTTTTATGACAGTGATAGCTCTGGGGCCAACGTCCTGACTTTC.

This clone was detected a few times. The chain is built from TRBV15 and TRBJ2-3, with D perhaps TRBD2 (6 bases). Deletions cut 8 bases from V and 0 bases from J, with 12 bases between. The CDR3 totals 14 residues. Germline-derived CDR1 and CDR2 are LNHNV and YYDKDF (reference sequence). Here the CDR3 reads CATAERVSTDTQYF. The CDR3, as DNA: TGTGCCACCGCCGAGCGGGTTAGCACAGATACGCAGTATTTT.

Only a few counts were recorded for this clone. The chain carries TRBV6-5 and TRBJ1-6, with TRBD1 identical over 9 bases. The CDR3 covers 16 residues. CDR1 is MNHEY and CDR2 is SVGAGI in the germline V gene. The trim removed 0 bases at V and 9 bases at J, leaving 6 bases unmatched. CDR3 protein: CASSYSPGQGVSPLHF. Written as DNA, the CDR3 is TGTGCCAGCAGTTACTCCCCGGGACAGGGCGTTTCACCCCTCCACTTT.

This clone was detected a few times. The chain is built from TRBV5-1 and TRBJ2-3, with D perhaps matching TRBD1 (6 bases). Germline V lookup: CDR1 SGHRS, CDR2 YFSETQ. With 1 base removed from V and 1 base from J, the gap between germline ends came to 16 bases. The CDR3 has 17 residues. The CDR3 reads CASSLSPQGRGTDTQYF. The CDR3 nucleotides read TGCGCCAGCAGCTTGTCGCCCCAGGGGCGTGGCACAGATACGCAGTATTTT.

This clone was detected a few times. The J gene is TRBJ2-1, the V gene TRBV5-1, with D possibly matching TRBD2 (6 bases). CDR1 is SGHRS and CDR2 is YFSETQ in the germline V gene. Trimming pared 0 bases from V and 5 bases from J, leaving 6 bases between. This CDR3 has 13 residues. The DNA for the CDR3 is TGCGCCAGCAGCTTGGGGACTAACAATGAGCAGTTCTTC. The encoded protein is CASSLGTNNEQFF.